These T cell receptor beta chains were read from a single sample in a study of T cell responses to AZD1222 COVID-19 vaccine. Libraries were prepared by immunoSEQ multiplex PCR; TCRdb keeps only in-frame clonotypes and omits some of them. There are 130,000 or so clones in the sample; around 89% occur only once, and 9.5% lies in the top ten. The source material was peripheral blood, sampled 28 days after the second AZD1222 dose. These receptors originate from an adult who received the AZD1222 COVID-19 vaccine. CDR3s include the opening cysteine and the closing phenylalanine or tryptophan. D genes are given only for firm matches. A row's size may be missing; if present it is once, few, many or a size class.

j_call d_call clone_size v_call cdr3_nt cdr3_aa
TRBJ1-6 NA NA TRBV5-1 TGCGCCAGCAGCGTAACCAATTCACCCCTCCACTTT CASSVTNSPLHF
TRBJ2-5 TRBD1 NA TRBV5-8 TGTGCCAGCAGCGTATCAGGGGGATTAGGTGGGACCCAGTACTTC CASSVSGGLGGTQYF
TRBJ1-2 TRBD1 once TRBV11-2 TGTGCCAGCAGCTTAGCATTTGGGACAGGACCTAACTATGGCTACACCTTC CASSLAFGTGPNYGYTF
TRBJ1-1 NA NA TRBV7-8 TGTGCCAGCAGCTTAGGCTACGGCACTGAAGCTTTCTTT CASSLGYGTEAFF
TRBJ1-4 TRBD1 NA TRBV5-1 TGCGCCAGCAGCTTGTCTGCAGGGGGCGCGGAAAAACTGTTTTTT CASSLSAGGAEKLFF
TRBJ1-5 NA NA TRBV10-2 TGCGCCAGCACGTTTGGGGGCCTCAATCAGCCCCAGCATTTT CASTFGGLNQPQHF
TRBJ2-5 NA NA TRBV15 TGTGCCACCAGCATTCAGGGCTGGGAGACCCAGTACTTC CATSIQGWETQYF
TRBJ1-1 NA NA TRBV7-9 TGTGCCAGCACTGACAGGTGGGACACTGAAGCTTTCTTT CASTDRWDTEAFF
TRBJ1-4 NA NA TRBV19 TGTGCCAGTAGTATAGACCCCCTTCGGGGAAAACTGTTTTTT CASSIDPLRGKLFF
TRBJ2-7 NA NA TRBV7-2 TGTGCCAGCAGCTTTTGGGGAGAGCAGTACTTC CASSFWGEQYF
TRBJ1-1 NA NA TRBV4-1 TGCGCCAGCAGCCAAGCCCCGACACCCAAGGCTGAAGCTTTCTTT CASSQAPTPKAEAFF
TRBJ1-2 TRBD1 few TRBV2 TGTGCCAGCAGTGGGGACAGGGGAAACTATGGCTACACCTTC CASSGDRGNYGYTF
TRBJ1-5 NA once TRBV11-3 TGTGCCAGCAGCTTAGTCTGGACAACCTATAGCAATCAGCCCCAGCATTTT CASSLVWTTYSNQPQHF
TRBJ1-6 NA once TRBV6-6 TGTGCCAGCAATTCGGGACCGATTAATTCACCCCTCCACTTT CASNSGPINSPLHF
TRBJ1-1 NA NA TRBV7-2 TGTGCCAGCAGCTTAGCGCTTCTAGGGACTGAAGCTTTCTTT CASSLALLGTEAFF
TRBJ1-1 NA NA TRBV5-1 TGCGCCAGCACCTCCGGGGACGGCAACACTGAAGCTTTCTTT CASTSGDGNTEAFF
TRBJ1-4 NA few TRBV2 TGTGCCAGCAGTATAACAGGGATAACTAATGAAAAACTGTTTTTT CASSITGITNEKLFF
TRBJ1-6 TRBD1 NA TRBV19 TGTGCCACCCGACAGGGGACCCATAATTCACCCCTCCACTTT CATRQGTHNSPLHF
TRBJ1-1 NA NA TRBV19 TGTGCCAGTAGTATAGGGGCCAGATTGAACACTGAAGCTTTCTTT CASSIGARLNTEAFF
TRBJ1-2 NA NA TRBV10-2 TGCGCCAGCAGTGAGTCCGTCTCCGGGGGCTATGGCTACACCTTC CASSESVSGGYGYTF
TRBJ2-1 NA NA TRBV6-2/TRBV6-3 TGTGCCAGCAGTAGGACTTACTACAATGAGCAGTTCTTC CASSRTYYNEQFF
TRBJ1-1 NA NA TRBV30 TGTGCCTGGAGGTACACCCAGGACACTGAAGCTTTCTTT CAWRYTQDTEAFF
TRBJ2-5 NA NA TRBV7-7 TGTGCTAGCAGCTTAGCGGTGGGGGGCATTCAAGAGACCCAGTACTTC CASSLAVGGIQETQYF
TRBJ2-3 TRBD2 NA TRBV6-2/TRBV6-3 TGTGCCAGCAGTTATTGGCGGGGGGACACAGATACGCAGTATTTT CASSYWRGDTDTQYF
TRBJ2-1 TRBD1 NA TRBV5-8 TGTGCCAGCAGCATAGGGACAGGGGGGTCCTACAATGAGCAGTTCTTC CASSIGTGGSYNEQFF
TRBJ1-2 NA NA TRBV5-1 TGCGCCAGCAGCACGCCGGGATCTCCCTATGGCTACACCTTC CASSTPGSPYGYTF
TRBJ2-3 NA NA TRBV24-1 TGTGCCACCAGTGTCGGAGATACGCAGTATTTT CATSVGDTQYF
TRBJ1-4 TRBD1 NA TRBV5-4 TGTGCCAGCAGCAATAGACAGGGGAGGGATGAAAAACTGTTTTTT CASSNRQGRDEKLFF
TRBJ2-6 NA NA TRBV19 TGTGCCAGTAGTATATTGGGACATAGCGGGGCCAACGTCCTGACTTTC CASSILGHSGANVLTF
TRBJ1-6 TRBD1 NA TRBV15 TGTGCCACCAGCAGGGGACAGGGCTATAATTCACCCCTCCACTTT CATSRGQGYNSPLHF
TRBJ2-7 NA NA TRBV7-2 TGTGCCAGCACCCAGTCCGGGGGCAGGAACGAGCAGTACTTC CASTQSGGRNEQYF
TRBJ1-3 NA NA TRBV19 TGTGCCAGTAGTATAGGAGTTTGGGGCTCTGGAAACACCATATATTTT CASSIGVWGSGNTIYF
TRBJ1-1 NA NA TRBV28 TGTGCCAGCAGTTTATGGGGTGGCACTGAAGCTTTCTTT CASSLWGGTEAFF
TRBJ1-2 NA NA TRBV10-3 TGTGCCATCAGTGAGGGGAAGGACTATGGCTACACCTTC CAISEGKDYGYTF
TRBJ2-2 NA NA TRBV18 TGTGCCAGCTCACGGGGGAGTCCAGGAACGACCGGGGAGCTGTTTTTT CASSRGSPGTTGELFF
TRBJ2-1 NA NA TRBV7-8 TGTGCCAGCAGCGACCTGTCCAGCACCTACAATGAGCAGTTCTTC CASSDLSSTYNEQFF